The sequence of this TCR beta chain was determined in a study of spatial heterogeneity in lung cancer. Study findings and constraints: Compared with follow-up, resection was when ubiquitous expanded tumor TCRs appeared in blood more.

Time point given: sample taken at primary tumor resection. Germline CDR1 is MNHNS and CDR2 is SASEGT. The length of the CDR3 is 10 residues. Trimming pared 5 bases from V and 8 bases from J, leaving 6 bases between. TCRdb re-analysed the 5' RACE reads in MiXCR, keeping a single row per CDR3 protein. The repertoire consists of 24,000 or so distinct CDR3 sequences, with about 7% occurring once and the leading ten covering 14%. Many counts were recorded for this clonotype. The antigen remains undetermined. The genes are TRBV6-1 and TRBJ1-1; no reliable D call. Sequencing used PBMCs, obtained at surgery. This receptor was identified in a male donor with early-stage non-small cell lung cancer. The CDR3 loop reads CASSRIEAFF. The CDR3 nucleotides are TGTGCCAGCAGTAGGATCGAAGCTTTCTTT.